A single sample is the source of the 30 T cell receptor beta chains below, sequenced in a study of T cell changes during pregnancy in multiple sclerosis. Measured with immunoSEQ multiplex PCR; TCRdb has only the in-frame clones, and not every one. The top ten clones hold 0.78% of a sample with around 40,000 clones, about 90% of them seen once. The specimen comprised CD4+ T cells from peripheral blood mononuclear cells, sampled in the third trimester of pregnancy. The receptors originated from a female donor with multiple sclerosis, enrolled in a pregnancy study.

The CDR3 sequence is CASSLVGQPYGYTF. Here the CDR3 DNA reads TGTGCCAGCAGCTTGGTGGGGCAGCCCTATGGCTACACCTTC. J is TRBJ1-2 and V is TRBV5-4, with D possibly being TRBD1 (5 bases). V lost 0 bases to trimming and J lost 4 bases, with 10 bases between them. Germline CDR1 and CDR2: SGHNT and YYREEE (reference sequence). The CDR3 is made up of 14 amino acids.

This rearrangement joins TRBV19 to TRBJ1-2; D gene ambiguous. V gave up 1 base and J gave up 8 bases, with 14 bases separating them. The CDR3 has 14 amino acids. Per germline, CDR1 LNHDA and CDR2 SQIVND (reference sequence). Here the CDR3 reads CASSIVGGGEGYTF. The CDR3 DNA is TGTGCCAGTAGTATAGTCGGAGGTGGGGAAGGCTACACCTTC.

This CDR3 is CASTKREDSTDTQYF. For the CDR3, the DNA is TGTGCCAGTACAAAAAGGGAGGACAGCACAGATACGCAGTATTTT. The chain recombines TRBV19 with TRBJ2-3; D is perhaps TRBD2 (6 bases). The CDR3 totals 15 residues. Trimming pared 7 bases from V and 0 bases from J, leaving 14 bases between. CDR1 LNHDA and CDR2 SQIVND come from the germline V gene (reference sequence).

The gene calls are TRBV7-2 and TRBJ2-1, with TRBD2 matching 9 bases. Trimming took 5 bases from V and 8 from J; bases not matched to a gene: 7. CDR1 is SGHTA and CDR2 is FQGNSA in the germline V gene. The CDR3 runs to 14 residues. This CDR3 is CASSNSGRVDEQFF. CDR3 nucleotide sequence: TGTGCCAGCAGCAATAGCGGGAGAGTTGATGAGCAGTTCTTC.

The V and J genes are TRBV7-9 and TRBJ1-4; the D is unclear. This CDR3 is built from 16 residues. Per the germline V gene, CDR1 is SEHNR and CDR2 is FQNEAQ (reference sequence). Trimming shortened V by 5 bases and J by 8 bases, and 21 bases separated the two germline ends. For the CDR3, the DNA is TGTGCCAGCAGCGCGGGAAGCGGCTGGAGAATCGAAAAACTGTTTTTT. Translating it yields CASSAGSGWRIEKLFF. The whole variable domain, filled in from reference TRBV7-9 and TRBJ1-4, reads DTGVSQNPRHKITKRGQNVTFRCDPISEHNRLYWYRQTLGQGPEFLTYFQNEAQLEKSRLLSDRFSAERPKGSFSTLEIQRTEQGDSAMYLCASSAGSGWRIEKLFFGSGTQLSVL.

Here the CDR3 DNA reads TGTGCCAGCAGCTTTGAACAGGGGCATTGGACCCAGTACTTC. Its translation is CASSFEQGHWTQYF. The chain is built from TRBV7-9 and TRBJ2-5, with 7 bases matching TRBD1. The germline V gene encodes CDR1 SEHNR and CDR2 FQNEAQ (reference sequence). The V gene end was trimmed by 3 bases and the J gene end by 7 bases; junction bases not matched to a gene: 8. The CDR3 contains 14 residues.

In its sample, this clone was seen once. The chain recombines TRBV19 with TRBJ2-7; the match to TRBD2 covers 9 bases. This CDR3 contains 16 residues. Germline V CDR1 and CDR2: LNHDA, SQIVND (reference sequence). J was trimmed by 4 bases and V by 10 bases; bases with no gene match: 17. The CDR3 DNA reads as TGTGCCACCACTTCGGCGGGAGGGCCGAGAAAGTACGAGCAGTACTTC. As protein: CATTSAGGPRKYEQYF.

The chain carries TRBV30 and TRBJ2-2; a weak D match, TRBD2 (6 bases). CDR1 and CDR2 (germline): GTSNPN, SVGIG (reference sequence). Trimming removed 8 bases at V and 10 bases at J, with 14 bases between. The CDR3 has 11 amino acids. The CDR3 bases are TGTGCCAGATCCGGGGGAGCGGAGCTGTTTTTT. Encoded protein: CARSGGAELFF. Filled out from reference TRBV30 and TRBJ2-2, the complete variable domain reads SQTIHQWPATLVQPVGSPLSLECTVEGTSNPNLYWYRQAAGRGLQLLFYSVGIGQISSEVPQNLSASRPQDRQFILSSKKLLLSDSGFYLCARSGGAELFFGEGSRLTVL.

V gene TRBV18 combines with J gene TRBJ2-2; D is ambiguous. The V gene's germline CDR1 is KGHSH and CDR2 LQKENI. CDR3 length: 13 residues. Between the trimmed V and J ends, which lost 2 bases and 4 bases, there was a span of 5 bases. The CDR3 sequence is CASSPVGTGELFF. CDR3 coding DNA: TGTGCCAGCTCACCAGTCGGCACCGGGGAGCTGTTTTTT.

The chain combines TRBV7-2 with TRBJ2-7, with 11 positions matching TRBD2. V trimming: 4 bases; J trimming: 6 bases; junction bases outside the gene matches: 8. The CDR3 totals 15 residues. Germline V lookup: CDR1 SGHTA, CDR2 FQGNSA. The CDR3 DNA is TGTGCCAGCAGCTCCGGCCGACTAGCGGGAACCGAGCAGTACTTC. This codes for CASSSGRLAGTEQYF.

Remarks on this clone: This specimen includes other DNA sequences encoding the same CDR3. V gene TRBV19 combines with J gene TRBJ2-3; TRBD2 matches 12 bases. CDR1 LNHDA and CDR2 SQIVND come from the germline V gene (reference sequence). This CDR3 has 20 residues. With V trimmed by 3 bases and J by 1 base, 14 bases remained unmatched. In DNA, the CDR3 is TGTGCCAGTAGTATGCCTATGACTAGCGGGGGTTTGGGAGGCACAGATACGCAGTATTTT. Protein sequence: CASSMPMTSGGLGGTDTQYF.

Only one count was recorded for this clone. The chain joins TRBV6-5 to TRBJ1-2, with a weak D call TRBD1 (6 bases). The CDR3 contains 12 residues. Germline values: CDR1 MNHEY, CDR2 SVGAGI. V was trimmed by 4 bases and J by 10 bases, leaving 13 bases between them. As DNA, the CDR3 is TGTGCCAGCAGTTTATCGAACAGGGTCTACACCTTC. Translating gives CASSLSNRVYTF.

The chain couples TRBV6-5 to TRBJ2-5, with unresolved D. V lost 8 bases, J lost 1 base, and 8 bases lay in between. The CDR3 has 12 amino acids. In germline, CDR1 is MNHEY, CDR2 SVGAGI. DNA of the CDR3: TGTGCCAGCGCGCGAAGCCAAGAGACCCAGTACTTC. This codes for CASARSQETQYF.

V usage is TRBV11-2 and J usage is TRBJ2-1, with 10 bases fitting TRBD2. This CDR3 contains 16 residues. Germline CDR1 reads SGHAT; CDR2 reads FQNNGV. Trimming cost V 2 bases and J 7 bases; bases outside gene matches: 8. CDR3 coding DNA: TGTGCCAGCAGCTTAAGCCTAGCGGGAGCAGGTAATGAGCAGTTCTTC. It specifies CASSLSLAGAGNEQFF.

This chain links TRBV7-8 with TRBJ2-7, with a possible D match to TRBD1 (5 bases). The CDR3 extends over 13 amino acids. Germline V gene lookup returns CDR1 SGHVS and CDR2 FQNEAQ. The ends were cut back, 6 bases at V and 1 base at J, with 10 bases in the middle. CDR3 amino acids: CASRSDKSYEQYF. CDR3 coding DNA: TGTGCCAGCAGATCGGACAAGTCCTACGAGCAGTACTTC.

The chain employs TRBV6-5 and TRBJ2-6; no definite D call. The CDR3 has 16 residues. Germline loops: CDR1 MNHEY, CDR2 SVGAGI. V lost 0 bases and J lost 0, with 6 bases in between. The CDR3, as DNA: TGTGCCAGCAGTTACTCGAGTGTCTCTGGGGCCAACGTCCTGACTTTC. Protein: CASSYSSVSGANVLTF.

V gene TRBV10-3 combines with J gene TRBJ2-7; possible D gene TRBD2, 6 bases. The CDR3 is made up of 15 amino acids. Per germline, CDR1 ENHRY and CDR2 SYGVKD. V lost 6 bases to trimming and J lost 3 bases, with 18 bases between them. The CDR3 loop is CAISPVRPGDYEQYF. CDR3 DNA: TGTGCCATCAGCCCTGTGAGACCGGGAGACTACGAGCAGTACTTC.

The chain recombines TRBV5-6 with TRBJ2-5; 8 bases align to TRBD2. The V segment lost 4 bases and the J segment 5 bases; nucleotides outside the gene matches: 7. This CDR3 comprises 14 residues. Per the germline V gene, CDR1 is SGHDT and CDR2 is YYEEEE. The CDR3 protein is CASSRPAGVETQYF. CDR3 DNA: TGTGCCAGCAGCCGGCCAGCGGGAGTTGAGACCCAGTACTTC. The variable domain in full, completed from reference TRBV5-6 and TRBJ2-5, reads DAGVTQSPTHLIKTRGQQVTLRCSPKSGHDTVSWYQQALGQGPQFIFQYYEEEERQRGNFPDRFSGHQFPNYSSELNVNALLLGDSALYLCASSRPAGVETQYFGPGTRLLVL.

The CDR3 spells CASSSRTGGLETQYF. CDR3 bases: TGTGCCAGCAGTTCCAGGACAGGGGGCTTGGAGACCCAGTACTTC. The V and J genes are TRBV28 and TRBJ2-5; 11 nucleotides align to TRBD1. V lost 4 bases, J lost 5 bases, and 6 bases stayed unmatched. Germline V CDR1 and CDR2: MDHEN, SYDVKM. The CDR3 covers 15 residues.

The CDR3 nucleotides are TGTGCCAGCTCACCACCGAGCCAGACTAATAATGAAAAACTGTTTTTT. Its translation is CASSPPSQTNNEKLFF. The chain uses TRBV18 and TRBJ1-4; the D is unclear. This CDR3 comprises 16 residues. V lost 0 bases, J lost 4 bases, and 12 bases lay in between. Germline lookup yields CDR1 KGHSH and CDR2 LQKENI.

V is TRBV6-6 and J is TRBJ2-1, with TRBD2 matching over 9 bases. This CDR3 region has 14 residues. V was pared by 0 bases and J by 7 bases, with 1 base of the junction left unmatched. Germline assignment: CDR1 MNHNY and CDR2 SVGAGI (reference sequence). CDR3 protein: CASSYSSGSNEQFF. The DNA for the CDR3 is TGTGCCAGCAGTTACTCTAGCGGGAGTAATGAGCAGTTCTTC.

This rearrangement joins TRBV9 to TRBJ2-3; 8 nucleotides agree with TRBD1. CDR1 and CDR2 from the germline V gene are SGDLS and YYNGEE. V lost 0 bases, J lost 0 bases, and 9 bases stayed unmatched. This CDR3 spans 18 amino acids. Here the CDR3 reads CASSVEPRQGTSTDTQYF. For the CDR3, the DNA is TGTGCCAGCAGCGTAGAGCCCAGACAGGGGACTAGCACAGATACGCAGTATTTT.

The chain combines TRBV5-8 with TRBJ2-7; maybe TRBD1 (5 bases). Trimming pared 2 bases from V and 1 base from J, leaving 7 bases between. The CDR3 is 13 amino acids. Looked up from germline, CDR1 is SGHTS and CDR2 is YDEGEE. CDR3 in DNA: TGTGCCAGCAGCTTTAGGGGTTCCTACGAGCAGTACTTC. Translated: CASSFRGSYEQYF.

The V and J genes are TRBV5-5 and TRBJ2-7; 10 bases match TRBD1. Trimming at V came to 5 bases and at J to 5 bases, leaving 4 bases not matched to a gene. Germline V gene lookup returns CDR1 SGHKS and CDR2 YYEKEE (reference sequence). The CDR3 spans 13 residues. The CDR3 DNA reads TGTGCCAGCAGTGGACAGGGGGGGCACGAGCAGTACTTC. Protein product: CASSGQGGHEQYF.

The rearrangement links TRBV7-2 to TRBJ2-3, with a tentative D call TRBD2 (6 bases). Trimming shortened V by 3 bases and J by 1 base, and 11 bases separated the two germline ends. This CDR3 region has 15 residues. Germline CDR1 reads SGHTA; CDR2 reads FQGNSA. The CDR3 region has the DNA TGTGCCAGCAGCTTCGGGGGTCAGGGCACAGATACGCAGTATTTT. Translation: CASSFGGQGTDTQYF.

V and J are TRBV27 and TRBJ1-5; TRBD1 is a possible D gene (5 bases). Trimming shortened V by 4 bases and J by 2 bases, and 18 bases separated the two germline ends. From germline, CDR1 is MNHEY and CDR2 SMNVEV (reference sequence). The CDR3 loop spans 17 amino acids. CDR3 sequence: CASSSSKGRVGNQPQHF. CDR3 sequence (DNA): TGTGCCAGCAGTTCGTCTAAGGGCAGGGTCGGCAATCAGCCCCAGCATTTT.

This chain links TRBV10-3 with TRBJ2-1, with 8 bases identical to TRBD1. The CDR3 consists of 16 residues. V shed 5 bases and J 8 bases; nucleotides not matched to a gene: 14. Germline loops: CDR1 ENHRY, CDR2 SYGVKD. The CDR3 nucleotides read TGTGCCATCAGTTACTCGAACGACAGGGGTGTCGATGAGCAGTTCTTC. Translation gives CAISYSNDRGVDEQFF.

This chain links TRBV7-2 with TRBJ2-7; TRBD2 matches 7 bases. The CDR3 has 14 amino acids. The germline V gene encodes CDR1 SGHTA and CDR2 FQGNSA. Unmatched junction bases numbered 5, after V lost 5 bases and J lost 1 base. Written as DNA, the CDR3 is TGTGCCAGCAGCGTGGGACTACAGTCCTACGAGCAGTACTTC. Amino acids: CASSVGLQSYEQYF.

The V and J genes are TRBV2 and TRBJ2-7, with D unclear. V gave up 6 bases and J gave up 1 base, with 4 bases separating them. Per the germline V gene, CDR1 is SNHLY and CDR2 is FYNNEI. The CDR3 consists of 11 residues. The CDR3 sequence is CASSRSYEQYF. CDR3 bases: TGTGCCAGCAGCAGGTCCTACGAGCAGTACTTC.

This clone was picked up a small number of times. CDR3 nucleotide sequence: TGTGCCAGCTGTCCTGGGACTAGCCAAGAGACCCAGTACTTC. This gives the protein CASCPGTSQETQYF. The chain carries TRBV19 and TRBJ2-5, with TRBD2 matching over 8 bases. The CDR3 spans 14 residues. In germline, CDR1 is LNHDA, CDR2 SQIVND (reference sequence). The V and J ends lost 9 bases and 1 base, in that order; junction bases with no gene match: 7.